The next 13 T cell receptor beta chains were all read from a single sample in a study of cytomegalovirus exposure and HLA in healthy donors (dated by TCRdb to 2016 to 2017). Library method: the immunoSEQ multiplex PCR assay. For the multiplex PCR, a mixture combining 60 forward primers for TCR Vbeta segments and 13 reverse primers for TCR Jbeta segments was used. Not all clones reach the TCRdb copy of this immuneACCESS table, which keeps in-frame sequences only. Checked studies attribute under half of the gap to unresolved V genes and leave the rest unexplained. Present in this sample are approximately 130,000 clones, 75% to 90% of which were seen just once. Clones ranked in the top ten supply 6% to 8% of the sample. The sequencing input was PBMCs. These receptor sequences come from a woman between 25 and 40 years old in good health and CMV-seropositive.

This chain joins TRBV18 and TRBJ1-4; weak D call: TRBD1 (5 bases). The V end lost 5 bases, the J end lost 2 bases, and 24 bases lay between the germline ends. Germline loops: CDR1 KGHSH, CDR2 LQKENI. The CDR3 runs to 19 residues. CDR3 sequence (DNA): TGTGCCAGCTCAATATTCAGGGTCCAACCGAAGGCGACTAATGAAAAACTGTTTTTT. Its translation: CASSIFRVQPKATNEKLFF.

The table lists this clone with a few counts. This CDR3 is CAIGQGQGAGNTIYF. The CDR3, as DNA: TGTGCCATCGGCCAAGGACAGGGAGCTGGAAACACCATATATTTT. This sequence joins TRBV10-3 and TRBJ1-3; 8 nucleotides agree with TRBD1. The CDR3 covers 15 residues. V was pared by 8 bases and J by 2 bases, with 8 bases of the junction left unmatched. Germline V gives CDR1 ENHRY, CDR2 SYGVKD.

This chain links TRBV11-2 with TRBJ1-4, with D possibly being TRBD1 (6 bases). V lost 5 bases and J lost 7, with 23 bases in between. The germline V gene has CDR1 SGHAT and CDR2 FQNNGV. This CDR3 region has 17 residues. CDR3 in amino acids: CASSPRPGTSPVEKLFF. The CDR3 DNA reads as TGTGCCAGCAGCCCTCGTCCCGGGACATCCCCAGTTGAAAAACTGTTTTTT. Combining the CDR3 with reference TRBV11-2 and TRBJ1-4 gives the whole variable domain EAGVAQSPRYKIIEKRQSVAFWCNPISGHATLYWYQQILGQGPKLLIQFQNNGVVDDSQLPKDRFSAERLKGVDSTLKIQPAKLEDSAVYLCASSPRPGTSPVEKLFFGSGTQLSVL.

This clone was recorded once. The CDR3, as DNA: TGTGCCAGCAGTGCCAGATATGGCTACACCTTC. This gives the protein CASSARYGYTF. The chain is built from TRBV6-1 and TRBJ1-2; D gene uncertain. Germline lookup yields CDR1 MNHNS and CDR2 SASEGT. This CDR3 comprises 11 residues. Deletions cut 4 bases from V and 5 bases from J, with 5 bases between.

The CDR3 here is CASSPTGGRQYF. The DNA for the CDR3 is TGTGCCAGCAGTCCCACCGGAGGGCGGCAGTACTTC. The chain has TRBV27 and TRBJ2-7, with D maybe TRBD2 (6 bases). Per the germline V gene, CDR1 is MNHEY and CDR2 is SMNVEV (reference sequence). Trimming pared 5 bases from V and 9 bases from J, leaving 14 bases between. The length of the CDR3 is 12 residues.

The chain is built from TRBV5-4 and TRBJ1-2; TRBD1 matches at 9 bases. The germline V gene encodes CDR1 SGHNT and CDR2 YYREEE (reference sequence). The ends lost 4 bases at V and 8 bases at J; junction bases unmatched: 12. The CDR3 extends over 15 amino acids. The CDR3 DNA reads TGTGCCAGCAGCCCACCAGTCACAGGGGGCGACGGCTACACCTTC. Translated, it gives CASSPPVTGGDGYTF.

This chain joins TRBV6-5 and TRBJ1-4; no definite D call. The ends were cut back, 2 bases at V and 11 bases at J, with 9 bases in the middle. This CDR3 has 12 residues. Looked up from germline, CDR1 is MNHEY and CDR2 is SVGAGI. The CDR3 region is CASSYNAKKLFF. CDR3 DNA sequence: TGTGCCAGCAGTTACAACGCGAAGAAACTGTTTTTT.

The gene calls are TRBV6-1 and TRBJ2-5; D gene unclear. Near its end, the DNA agrees better with TRBJ2-7, so the J call may be wrong. CDR1 and CDR2 from the germline V gene are MNHNS and SASEGT. The CDR3 length is 11 residues. CDR3 DNA sequence: TGTGCCAGCAGTGACCTCTACGAGCAGTACTTC. Residues: CASSDLYEQYF.

The sample holds one count of this clone. The chain couples TRBV11-2 to TRBJ2-7, with 7 nucleotides matching TRBD2. This CDR3 contains 11 residues. V trimming: 4 bases; J trimming: 7 bases; junction bases outside the gene matches: 1. Germline lookup yields CDR1 SGHAT and CDR2 FQNNGV. CDR3 in amino acids: CASSWGGEQYF. The CDR3 DNA follows: TGTGCCAGCAGCTGGGGGGGGGAGCAGTACTTC.

The J gene is TRBJ2-1, the V gene TRBV10-3; tentative D call: TRBD1 (5 bases). Per germline, CDR1 ENHRY and CDR2 SYGVKD. This CDR3 has 13 residues. With 3 bases removed from V and 8 bases from J, the gap between germline ends came to 11 bases. The CDR3 here is CAISDGRVDEQFF. As DNA, the CDR3 is TGTGCCATCAGTGACGGCAGGGTTGATGAGCAGTTCTTC.

This chain connects TRBV5-1 to TRBJ1-3; TRBD1 matches 7 bases. The CDR3 loop spans 15 amino acids. Unmatched junction bases numbered 4, after V lost 0 bases and J lost 4 bases. Germline CDR1 is SGHRS and CDR2 is YFSETQ. The CDR3 reads CASSLAPDRGNTIYF. Written as DNA, the CDR3 is TGCGCCAGCAGCTTGGCCCCGGACAGGGGAAACACCATATATTTT.

Regarding this clone: The identical CDR3 is also encoded by other nucleotide sequences in the sample. The V and J genes are TRBV30 and TRBJ2-7; weak D call: TRBD1 (5 bases). The CDR3 consists of 12 residues. CDR1 is GTSNPN and CDR2 is SVGIG in the germline V gene (reference sequence). Trimming cost V 0 bases and J 4 bases, with 7 bases left between them. CDR3 region: CAWSVQGYEQYF. The CDR3, as DNA: TGTGCCTGGAGTGTCCAGGGTTACGAGCAGTACTTC.

This clone was counted a single time. The chain carries TRBV27 and TRBJ1-2; TRBD1 agrees at 7 bases. From germline, CDR1 is MNHEY and CDR2 SMNVEV (reference sequence). The CDR3 contains 13 residues. Germline trimming cut 2 bases from V and 8 bases from J; bases unmatched to any gene: 5. The CDR3: CASSLIGGEGYTF. The CDR3 DNA reads as TGTGCCAGCAGTTTAATAGGGGGCGAGGGCTACACCTTC.